This T cell receptor beta chain was sequenced during a study of blood T cell repertoires in COVID-19. Study-level information: PBMCs, B-cell-depleted T cells, or T cells provided the cDNA or gDNA that made up the material.

CDR1 and CDR2 (germline): GTSNPN, SVGIG (reference sequence). Trimming stripped 3 bases from V and 5 bases from J, with 13 bases between. This CDR3 comprises 14 residues. Measured with immunoSEQ multiplex PCR; TCRdb has only the in-frame clones, and not every one. The sample includes 40,000 to 50,000 clones, about nine tenths of them seen just once. The gene calls are TRBV30 and TRBJ2-2, with D perhaps TRBD2 (5 bases). The clonotype comes from a man in his 70s with acute or convalescent COVID-19. The source material was peripheral blood. The CDR3 here is CAWSPPKRTGELFF. The CDR3 DNA is TGTGCCTGGAGCCCCCCTAAGCGGACCGGGGAGCTGTTTTTT. Using reference TRBV30 and TRBJ2-2 for the parts outside the CDR3, the full variable domain is SQTIHQWPATLVQPVGSPLSLECTVEGTSNPNLYWYRQAAGRGLQLLFYSVGIGQISSEVPQNLSASRPQDRQFILSSKKLLLSDSGFYLCAWSPPKRTGELFFGEGSRLTVL.